This T cell receptor (beta chain) derives from a study of control samples from healthy donors and cancer patients (dated by TCRdb to about 2020). This clone was observed once. The clone's antigen remains unknown. Base-call qualities are not available, and no considerably larger clone is one nucleotide away. Inclusive of the bounding cysteine and phenylalanine, the CDR3 is 15 residues long. CDR3 DNA only is kept here, 45 bases in frame from base 1. Sequences SGHVS (CDR1) and FNYEAQ (CDR2) are obtained from the germline V gene. At the junction V is shortened by 5 bases and J by 2 bases, with 13 bases in between. The protocol used for the library was the immunoSEQ multiplex PCR assay. Here the immuneACCESS table is served through TCRdb, limited to in-frame sequences with V and J called. Missing clones are a known gap in these copies; in checked studies unresolved V genes cover under half, and the rest lacks a known reason. For this sample the table gives about 160,000 clones, of which around 90% were detected only once. The ten largest make up about 12% of the sample.

Recombination connected TRBV7-6 to TRBJ2-1, and TRBD1 may be the D gene, going by 6 matching bases. The TCR originated in a man aged 25-40 years in good health. Sequencing input: blood. The CDR3 amino acid sequence is: CASSIQGIPYNEQFF. The DNA is TGTGCCAGCAGCATACAGGGAATCCCCTACAATGAGCAGTTCTTC. The reference TRBV7-6 and TRBJ2-1 proteins fill in what lies around the CDR3, so the full variable domain reads GAGVSQSPRYKVTKRGQDVALRCDPISGHVSLYWYRQALGQGPEFLTYFNYEAQQDKSGLPNDRFSAERPEGSISTLTIQRTEQRDSAMYRCASSIQGIPYNEQFFGPGTRLTVL.